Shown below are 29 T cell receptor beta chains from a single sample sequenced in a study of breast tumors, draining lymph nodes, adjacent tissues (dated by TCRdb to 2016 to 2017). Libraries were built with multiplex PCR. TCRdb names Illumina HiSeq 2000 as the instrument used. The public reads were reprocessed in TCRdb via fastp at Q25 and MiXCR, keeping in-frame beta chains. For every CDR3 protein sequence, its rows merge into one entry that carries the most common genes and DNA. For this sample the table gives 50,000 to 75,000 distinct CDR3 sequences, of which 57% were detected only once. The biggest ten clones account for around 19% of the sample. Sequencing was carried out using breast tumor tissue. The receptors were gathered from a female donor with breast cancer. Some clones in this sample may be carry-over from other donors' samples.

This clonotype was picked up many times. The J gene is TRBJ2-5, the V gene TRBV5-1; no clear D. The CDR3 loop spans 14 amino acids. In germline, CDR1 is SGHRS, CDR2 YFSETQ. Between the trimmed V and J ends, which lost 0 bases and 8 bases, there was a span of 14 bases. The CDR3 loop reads CASSLDPATDTQYF. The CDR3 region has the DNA TGCGCCAGCAGCTTGGATCCAGCGACGGACACCCAGTACTTC.

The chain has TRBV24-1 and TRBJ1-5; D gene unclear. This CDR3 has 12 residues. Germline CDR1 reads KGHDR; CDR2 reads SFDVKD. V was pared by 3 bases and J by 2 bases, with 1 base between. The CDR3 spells CATSDRNQPQHF. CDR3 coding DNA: TGTGCCACCAGTGATCGCAATCAGCCCCAGCATTTT.

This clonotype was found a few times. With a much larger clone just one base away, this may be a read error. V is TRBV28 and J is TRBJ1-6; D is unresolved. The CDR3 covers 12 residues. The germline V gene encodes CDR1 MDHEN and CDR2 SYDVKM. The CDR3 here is CASSLNNPPLHF. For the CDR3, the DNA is TGTGCCAGCAGTTTGAATAATCCACCCCTCCACTTT.

Here the CDR3 DNA reads TGCGCCAGCAGCTCAGACAGGGGCCCTAATTCACCCCTCCACTTT. This sequence encodes CASSSDRGPNSPLHF. V is TRBV5-1 and J is TRBJ1-6, with 8 bases that match TRBD1. There are 15 residues in the CDR3. The V gene's germline CDR1 is SGHRS and CDR2 YFSETQ. V shed 3 bases and J 6 bases; nucleotides not matched to a gene: 5.

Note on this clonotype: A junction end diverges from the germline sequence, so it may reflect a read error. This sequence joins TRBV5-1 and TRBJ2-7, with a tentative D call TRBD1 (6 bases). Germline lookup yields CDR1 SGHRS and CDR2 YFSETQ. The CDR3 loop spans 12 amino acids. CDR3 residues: CASSPGTNEHYF. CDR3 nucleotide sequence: TGCGCCAGCAGCCCTGGGACAAACGAGCACTACTTC. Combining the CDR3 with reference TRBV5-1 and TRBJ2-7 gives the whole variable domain KAGVTQTPRYLIKTRGQQVTLSCSPISGHRSVSWYQQTPGQGLQFLFEYFSETQRNKGNFPGRFSGRQFSNSRSEMNVSTLELGDSALYLCASSPGTNEHYFGPGTRLTVT.

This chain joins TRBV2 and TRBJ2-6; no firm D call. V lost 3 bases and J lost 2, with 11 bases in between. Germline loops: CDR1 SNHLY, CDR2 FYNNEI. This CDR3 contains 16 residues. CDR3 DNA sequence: TGTGCCAGCAGTGAGAGGTTCAAGACTGGGGCCAACGTCCTGACTTTC. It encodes CASSERFKTGANVLTF.

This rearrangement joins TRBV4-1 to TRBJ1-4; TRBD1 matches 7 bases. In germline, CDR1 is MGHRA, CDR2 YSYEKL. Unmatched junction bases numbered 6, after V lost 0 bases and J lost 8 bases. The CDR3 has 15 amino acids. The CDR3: CASSQEQGWDEKLFF. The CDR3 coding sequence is TGCGCCAGCAGCCAAGAACAGGGGTGGGACGAAAAACTGTTTTTT.

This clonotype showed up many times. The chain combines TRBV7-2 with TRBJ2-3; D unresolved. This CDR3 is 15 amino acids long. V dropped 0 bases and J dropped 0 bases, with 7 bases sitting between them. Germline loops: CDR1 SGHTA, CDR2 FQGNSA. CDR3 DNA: TGTGCCAGCAGCTTAGCAGGGCGGAGCACAGATACGCAGTATTTT. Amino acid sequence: CASSLAGRSTDTQYF.

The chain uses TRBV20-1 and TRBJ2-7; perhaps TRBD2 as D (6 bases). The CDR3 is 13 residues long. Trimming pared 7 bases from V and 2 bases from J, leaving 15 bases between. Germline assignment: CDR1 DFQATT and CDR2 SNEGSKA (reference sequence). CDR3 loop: CSVPWTTTYEQYF. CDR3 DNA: TGCAGTGTTCCATGGACTACTACCTACGAGCAGTACTTC.

The CDR3 sequence: CASSQGGTQYF. CDR3 sequence (DNA): TGTGCCAGCAGCCAAGGGGGAACCCAGTACTTC. The J gene is TRBJ2-5, the V gene TRBV14; no firm D call. Germline loops: CDR1 SGHDN, CDR2 FVKESK. The V and J ends lost 1 base and 8 bases respectively, with 5 bases between them. This CDR3 is 11 amino acids long. Filled out from reference TRBV14 and TRBJ2-5, the complete variable domain reads EAGVTQFPSHSVIEKGQTVTLRCDPISGHDNLYWYRRVMGKEIKFLLHFVKESKQDESGMPNNRFLAERTGGTYSTLKVQPAELEDSGVYFCASSQGGTQYFGPGTRLLVL.

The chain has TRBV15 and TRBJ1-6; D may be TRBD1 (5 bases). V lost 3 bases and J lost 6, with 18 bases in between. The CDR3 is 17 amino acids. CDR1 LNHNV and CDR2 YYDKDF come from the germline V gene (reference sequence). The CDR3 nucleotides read TGTGCCACCAGCAGCCCAGGGACGGAGGGACCTAATTCACCCCTCCACTTT. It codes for CATSSPGTEGPNSPLHF.

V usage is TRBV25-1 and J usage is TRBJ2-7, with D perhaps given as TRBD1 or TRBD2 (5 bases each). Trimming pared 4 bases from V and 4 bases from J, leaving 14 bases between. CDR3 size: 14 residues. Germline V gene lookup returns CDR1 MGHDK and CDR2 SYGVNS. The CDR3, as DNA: TGTGCCAGCAGTGGAATATCCGGGGCATACGAGCAGTACTTC. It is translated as CASSGISGAYEQYF.

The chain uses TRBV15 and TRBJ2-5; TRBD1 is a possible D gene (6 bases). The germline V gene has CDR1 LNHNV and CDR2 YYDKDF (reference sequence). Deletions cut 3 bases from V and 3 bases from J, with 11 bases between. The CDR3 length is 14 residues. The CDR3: CATSRIDRKETQYF. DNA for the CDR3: TGTGCCACCAGCAGGATTGACAGGAAAGAGACCCAGTACTTC.

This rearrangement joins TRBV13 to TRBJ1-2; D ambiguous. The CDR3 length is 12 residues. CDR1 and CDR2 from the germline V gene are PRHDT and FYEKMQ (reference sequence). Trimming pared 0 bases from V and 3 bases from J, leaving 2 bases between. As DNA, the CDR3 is TGTGCCAGCAGCTTAGGCGACTATGGCTACACCTTC. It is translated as CASSLGDYGYTF.

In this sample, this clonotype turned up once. CDR3 nucleotide sequence: TGTGCCAGCCAGAAAGGCAGAGGCTACGAGCAGTACTTC. Protein product: CASQKGRGYEQYF. The chain has TRBV7-9 and TRBJ2-7; no firm D call. Germline CDR1 is SEHNR and CDR2 is FQNEAQ (reference sequence). The V end was cut by 8 bases, the J end by 3 bases, with 14 bases between. The CDR3 runs 13 residues.

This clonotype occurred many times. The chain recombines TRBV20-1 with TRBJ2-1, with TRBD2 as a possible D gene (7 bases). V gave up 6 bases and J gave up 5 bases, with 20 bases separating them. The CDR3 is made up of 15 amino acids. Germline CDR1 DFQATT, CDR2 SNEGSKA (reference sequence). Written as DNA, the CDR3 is TGCAGTGCCCGGGGGGCGACAGGTTTGGACAATGAGCAGTTCTTC. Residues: CSARGATGLDNEQFF.

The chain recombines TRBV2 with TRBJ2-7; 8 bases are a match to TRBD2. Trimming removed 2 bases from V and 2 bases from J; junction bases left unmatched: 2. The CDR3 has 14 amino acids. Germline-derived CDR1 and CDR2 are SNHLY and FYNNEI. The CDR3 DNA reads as TGTGCCAGCAGTGAATTAGCGGGGCCCTACGAGCAGTACTTC. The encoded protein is CASSELAGPYEQYF.

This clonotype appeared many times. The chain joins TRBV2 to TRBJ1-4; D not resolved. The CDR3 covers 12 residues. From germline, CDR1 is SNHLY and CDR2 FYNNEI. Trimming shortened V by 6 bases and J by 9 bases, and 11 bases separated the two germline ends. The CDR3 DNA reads TGTGCCAGCAGCTATTCCATGAAAAAACTGTTTTTT. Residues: CASSYSMKKLFF.

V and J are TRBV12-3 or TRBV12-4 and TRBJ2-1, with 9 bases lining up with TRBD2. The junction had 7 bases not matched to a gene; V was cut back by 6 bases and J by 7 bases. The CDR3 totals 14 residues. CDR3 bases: TGTGCCAGCAGCCTCCTAGCGGGGCCTAATGAGCAGTTCTTC. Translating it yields CASSLLAGPNEQFF.

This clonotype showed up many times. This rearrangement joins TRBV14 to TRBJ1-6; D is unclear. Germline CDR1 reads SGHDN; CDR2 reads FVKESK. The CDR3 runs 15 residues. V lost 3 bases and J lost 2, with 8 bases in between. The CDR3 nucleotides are TGTGCCAGCAGCCAGCAACAGCCCTATAATTCACCCCTCCACTTT. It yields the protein CASSQQQPYNSPLHF. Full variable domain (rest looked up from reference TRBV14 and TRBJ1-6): EAGVTQFPSHSVIEKGQTVTLRCDPISGHDNLYWYRRVMGKEIKFLLHFVKESKQDESGMPNNRFLAERTGGTYSTLKVQPAELEDSGVYFCASSQQQPYNSPLHFGNGTRLTVT.

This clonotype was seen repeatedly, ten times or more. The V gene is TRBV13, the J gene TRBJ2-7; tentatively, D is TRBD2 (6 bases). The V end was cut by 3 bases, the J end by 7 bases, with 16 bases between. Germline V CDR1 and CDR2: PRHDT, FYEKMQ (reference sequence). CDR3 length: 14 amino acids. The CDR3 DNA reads TGTGCCAGCAGCTTTGGGATATCACGGGGGGAGCAGTACTTC. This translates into CASSFGISRGEQYF.

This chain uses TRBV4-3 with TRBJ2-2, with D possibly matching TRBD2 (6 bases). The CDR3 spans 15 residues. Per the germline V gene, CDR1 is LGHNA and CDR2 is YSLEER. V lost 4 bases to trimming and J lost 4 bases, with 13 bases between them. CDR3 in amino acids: CASSLGTLFTGELFF. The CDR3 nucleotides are TGCGCCAGCAGCCTAGGGACTCTTTTCACCGGGGAGCTGTTTTTT.

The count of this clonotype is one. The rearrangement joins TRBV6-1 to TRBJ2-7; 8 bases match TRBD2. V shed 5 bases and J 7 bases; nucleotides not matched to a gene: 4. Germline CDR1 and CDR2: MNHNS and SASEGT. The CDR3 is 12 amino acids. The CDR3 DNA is TGTGCCAGCAGTTACGCGGGGGGAGAGCAGTACTTC. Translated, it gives CASSYAGGEQYF.

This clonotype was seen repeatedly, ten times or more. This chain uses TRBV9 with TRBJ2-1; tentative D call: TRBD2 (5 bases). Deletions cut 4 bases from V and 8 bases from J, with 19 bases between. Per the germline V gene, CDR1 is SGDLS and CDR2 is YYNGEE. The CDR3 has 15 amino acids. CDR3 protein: CASSLGTRRLDEQFF. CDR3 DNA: TGTGCCAGCAGCTTAGGAACCAGGAGGCTTGATGAGCAGTTCTTC. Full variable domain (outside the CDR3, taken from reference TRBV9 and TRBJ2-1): DSGVTQTPKHLITATGQRVTLRCSPRSGDLSVYWYQQSLDQGLQFLIQYYNGEERAKGNILERFSAQQFPDLHSELNLSSLELGDSALYFCASSLGTRRLDEQFFGPGTRLTVL.

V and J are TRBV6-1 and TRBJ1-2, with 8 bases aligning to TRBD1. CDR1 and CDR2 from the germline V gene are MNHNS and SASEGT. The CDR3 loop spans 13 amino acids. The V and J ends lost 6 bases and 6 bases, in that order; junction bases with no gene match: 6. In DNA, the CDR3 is TGTGCCAGCAGACTCCAGGGGGCGGATGGCTACACCTTC. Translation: CASRLQGADGYTF.

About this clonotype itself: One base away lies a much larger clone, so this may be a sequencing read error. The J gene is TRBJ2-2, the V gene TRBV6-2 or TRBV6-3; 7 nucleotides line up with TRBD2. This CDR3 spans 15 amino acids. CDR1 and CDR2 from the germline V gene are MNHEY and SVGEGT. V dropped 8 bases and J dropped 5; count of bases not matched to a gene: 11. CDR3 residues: CASGPLYGGTGELFF. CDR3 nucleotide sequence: TGTGCCAGCGGCCCCCTCTACGGGGGGACCGGGGAGCTGTTTTTT.

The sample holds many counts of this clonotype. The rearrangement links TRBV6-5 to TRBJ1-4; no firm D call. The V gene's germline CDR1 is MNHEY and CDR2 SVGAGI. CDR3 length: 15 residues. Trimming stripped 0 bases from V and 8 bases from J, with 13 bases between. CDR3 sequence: CASSYSPPPGEKLFF. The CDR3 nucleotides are TGTGCCAGCAGTTACTCGCCTCCCCCCGGGGAAAAACTGTTTTTT.

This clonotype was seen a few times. CDR3 sequence (DNA): TGCAGTGCCAGGACTAGCGGGGAGACCCAGTACTTC. It encodes CSARTSGETQYF. The V gene is TRBV20-1, the J gene TRBJ2-5, with 11 bases fitting TRBD2. After removal of 6 bases from V and 5 bases from J, the junction contained 2 bases not matched to a gene. CDR1 is DFQATT, CDR2 SNEGSKA, per germline (reference sequence). The CDR3 has 12 amino acids.

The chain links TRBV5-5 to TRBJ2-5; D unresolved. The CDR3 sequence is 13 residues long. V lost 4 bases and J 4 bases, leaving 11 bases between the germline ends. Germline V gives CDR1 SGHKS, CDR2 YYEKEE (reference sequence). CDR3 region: CASSLGWGETQYF. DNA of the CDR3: TGTGCCAGCAGCCTCGGGTGGGGAGAGACCCAGTACTTC.